Sequencing of this T cell receptor beta chain was carried out in a study of blood T cell repertoires in COVID-19. Study-wide context: Sample material is recorded as cDNA or gDNA derived from T cells, B-cell-depleted T cells, or PBMCs.

Original analysis: Amplification from reference gene primers served as the basis for estimated nucleated cell counts. Generated by immunoSEQ multiplex PCR, the TCRdb table keeps only in-frame clones and is missing some. That table is the source of V, J and clone size, and D and trimming were worked out from the DNA. The table records over 150,000 clones, roughly 80% of them present only once. J gave up 2 bases and V 3 bases, and 6 bases lay outside the gene matches. The CDR3 loop spans 17 amino acids. Germline lookup yields CDR1 MGHRA and CDR2 YSYEKL. The sequence derives from a woman in her sixties with acute or convalescent COVID-19. This chain links TRBV4-1 with TRBJ2-6, with TRBD1 matching over 8 bases. The sequencing sample was made of peripheral blood. The CDR3 sequence is CASSQHDRGPGANVLTF. CDR3 DNA: TGCGCCAGCAGCCAGCACGACAGGGGACCTGGGGCCAACGTCCTGACTTTC.